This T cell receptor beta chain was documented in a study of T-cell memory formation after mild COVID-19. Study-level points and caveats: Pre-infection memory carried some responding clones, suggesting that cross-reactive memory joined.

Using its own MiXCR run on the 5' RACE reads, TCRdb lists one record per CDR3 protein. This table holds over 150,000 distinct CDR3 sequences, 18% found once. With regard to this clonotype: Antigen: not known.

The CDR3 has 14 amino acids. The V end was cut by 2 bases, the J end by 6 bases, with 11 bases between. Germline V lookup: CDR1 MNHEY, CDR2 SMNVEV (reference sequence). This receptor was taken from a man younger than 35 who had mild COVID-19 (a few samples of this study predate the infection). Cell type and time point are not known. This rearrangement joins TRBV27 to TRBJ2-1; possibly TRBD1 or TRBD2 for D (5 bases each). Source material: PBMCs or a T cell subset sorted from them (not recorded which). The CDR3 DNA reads TGTGCCAGCAGTTTAGGATGGGACGGCAATGAGCAGTTCTTC. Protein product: CASSLGWDGNEQFF.